This T cell receptor beta chain emerged from a study of chemoradiotherapy in HPV16-positive cancers. Study-wide results and caveats: During treatment, candidate HPV-specific clones and E7-related motifs expanded in tumor. Functional assays defining HPV-specific T cells used only two HPV16-positive patients. HPV-responsive T-cell expansion during chemoradiotherapy was linked to improved recurrence-free survival in HPV16-positive patients.

CDR1 is PRHDT, CDR2 FYEKMQ, per germline (reference sequence). Trimming cost V 5 bases and J 2 bases; bases outside gene matches: 13. The CDR3 is 19 residues long. Over chemoradiotherapy, repertoires were sampled more than once. Concerning this clone itself: The antigen remains unidentified.

Here immunoSEQ multiplex PCR was the method, and the copy in TCRdb shows in-frame clones only, minus some. Of some 13,000 clones listed, roughly 70% are singletons. V and J are TRBV13 and TRBJ2-3; 13 bases are a match to TRBD2. The biological material was taken from a patient who underwent chemoradiotherapy. This TCR was recovered from a human donor with HPV-associated anogenital cancer. The DNA for the CDR3 is TGTGCCAGCAGCCTAAGACTAGCGGGAGGCCGTACCCCCACAGATACGCAGTATTTT. As protein: CASSLRLAGGRTPTDTQYF.